This T cell receptor beta chain stems from a study of early T cells in non-severe SARS-CoV-2 infection (dated by TCRdb to 2020 to 2022). In the study overall: TCR sequencing used bulk RNA from unsorted whole blood, so alpha and beta chains could not be paired.

General study outcomes and caveats: VDJdb matching was skewed toward anti-spike CD8 responses and likely underestimated virus-specific expansions, missing private and CD4 specificities.

The germline V gene (reference sequence) yields DFQATT for CDR1 and SNEGSKA for CDR2. CDR3 length: 15 amino acids, cysteine to phenylalanine. The CDR3 DNA has 45 bases and is translated from base 1. V loses 2 bases of germline sequence and J loses 0 bases, and the interval between the two ends is 12 bases. This was a case-control study nested in a cohort of healthcare workers in London, UK, who had nasopharyngeal swab PCR tests and blood samples taken every week. Between 23 and 31 March 2020, the week of the UK lockdown, healthcare workers were enrolled and then followed up weekly for as long as 16 weeks. Remarks on this clonotype: No antigen is known for it. Per-base qualities were not stored, and no clone one base away is much larger.

Libraries were made using 5' RACE. Sequencing was carried out with a NextSeq 500. Unique molecular identifiers were attached to individual cDNA molecules in the TCR library protocol so that sequencing error and PCR bias could be corrected. Both TCR alpha and beta chains were sequenced, and tight co-correlation was observed between alpha and beta sequence abundances in each sample. In the original analysis: V gene, J gene and CDR3 annotation of TCR sequences was performed with Decombinator V4. TCRs were defined as expanded if a significant change between any two time points was detected under a Poisson model with p below 0.0001. TCR abundances were normalised to the total number of TCRs sequenced per sample and expressed as counts per million. TRAV1-2 paired with TRAJ12, TRAJ20 or TRAJ33 defined MAIT TCRs, while TRAV10 paired with TRAJ18 defined iNKT TCRs. VDJdb, accessed 1 November 2021, was searched for CMV, EBV and SARS-CoV-2 annotated TCRs, excluding TCRs annotated for multiple antigens. TCRdb handled the public reads itself, with Q25 trimming in fastp and clone calling in MiXCR, and kept productive beta chains. Rows are unified per CDR3 protein, each entry keeping the most common DNA and genes. TCRdb, not the authors, supplied the V and J calls. The sample table records tens of thousands of distinct CDR3 sequences; around 10% of these occur just once. Of the sample, around 15% is held by the ten largest clones.

Rearrangement joined TRBV20-1 to TRBJ2-3; no D segment can be confidently identified. The receptor comes from an adult who was a healthcare worker with PCR-confirmed SARS-CoV-2 infection or an uninfected control (not recorded which). The donor label of this sample is uncertain. This specimen was whole blood, taken at baseline. For the CDR3, the sequence is CSARQASASTDTQYF. The DNA is TGCAGTGCTAGACAAGCGAGTGCTAGCACAGATACGCAGTATTTT.